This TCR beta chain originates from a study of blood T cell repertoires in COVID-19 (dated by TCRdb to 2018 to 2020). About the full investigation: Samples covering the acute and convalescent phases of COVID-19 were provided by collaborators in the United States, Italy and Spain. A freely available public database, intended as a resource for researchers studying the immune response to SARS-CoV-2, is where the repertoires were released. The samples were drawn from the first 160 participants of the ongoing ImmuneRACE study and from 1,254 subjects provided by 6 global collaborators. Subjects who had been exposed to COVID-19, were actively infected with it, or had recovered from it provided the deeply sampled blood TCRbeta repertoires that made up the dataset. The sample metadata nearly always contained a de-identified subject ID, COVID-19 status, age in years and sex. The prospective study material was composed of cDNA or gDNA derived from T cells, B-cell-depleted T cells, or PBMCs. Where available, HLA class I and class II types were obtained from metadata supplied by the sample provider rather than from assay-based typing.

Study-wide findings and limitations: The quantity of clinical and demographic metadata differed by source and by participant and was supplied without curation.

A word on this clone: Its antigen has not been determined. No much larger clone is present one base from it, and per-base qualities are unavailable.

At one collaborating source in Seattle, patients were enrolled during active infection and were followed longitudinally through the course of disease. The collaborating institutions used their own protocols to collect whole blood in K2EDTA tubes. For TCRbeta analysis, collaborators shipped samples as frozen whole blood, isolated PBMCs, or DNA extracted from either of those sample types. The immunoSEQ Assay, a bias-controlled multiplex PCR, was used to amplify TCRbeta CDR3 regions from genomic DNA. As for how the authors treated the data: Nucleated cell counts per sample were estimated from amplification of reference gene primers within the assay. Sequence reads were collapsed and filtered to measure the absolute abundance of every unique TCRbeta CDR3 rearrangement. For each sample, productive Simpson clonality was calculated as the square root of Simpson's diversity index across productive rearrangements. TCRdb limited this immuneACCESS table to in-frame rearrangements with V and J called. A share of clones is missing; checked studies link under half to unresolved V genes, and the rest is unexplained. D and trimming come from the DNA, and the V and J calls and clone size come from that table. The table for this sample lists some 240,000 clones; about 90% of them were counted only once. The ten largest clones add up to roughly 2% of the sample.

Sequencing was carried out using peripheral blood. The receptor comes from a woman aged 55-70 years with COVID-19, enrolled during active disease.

CDR3 reads: CASTSNRQETQYF. DNA sequence: TGTGCCAGCACCTCGAACAGACAAGAGACCCAGTACTTC. Recombination connected TRBV2 to TRBJ2-5; no confident D gene assignment can be made. The CDR3 measures 13 amino acids from cysteine to phenylalanine. Only the CDR3 region is kept as DNA, spanning 39 bases read in frame from base 1. V is clipped by 7 bases and J by 2 bases, and the sequence between their germline boundaries is 11 bases long. Sequences SNHLY (CDR1) and FYNNEI (CDR2) are obtained from the germline V gene.